This T cell receptor (beta chain) was captured by sequencing in a study of blood T cell repertoires in COVID-19. Per the germline V gene, CDR1 is SGHNT and CDR2 is YENEEA. V was trimmed by 0 bases and J by 8 bases, leaving 4 bases between them. The CDR3 sequence is 12 residues long. Methods used by the authors: Cell counts per sample came from amplifying reference gene primers. TCRdb keeps only in-frame clones here, not all; method: immunoSEQ multiplex PCR. From that table come the V and J calls and clone size; the DNA was used to work out D and trimming. The sample holds approximately 270,000 clones, roughly 88% seen once.

Sequencing used peripheral blood. The V call is TRBV11-3, the J call TRBJ2-2; D call uncertain. The clonotype originates from a woman in her 70s with acute or convalescent COVID-19. Here the CDR3 reads CASSLDLGELFF. In nucleotides, the CDR3 is TGTGCCAGCAGCTTAGATCTTGGGGAGCTGTTTTTT.